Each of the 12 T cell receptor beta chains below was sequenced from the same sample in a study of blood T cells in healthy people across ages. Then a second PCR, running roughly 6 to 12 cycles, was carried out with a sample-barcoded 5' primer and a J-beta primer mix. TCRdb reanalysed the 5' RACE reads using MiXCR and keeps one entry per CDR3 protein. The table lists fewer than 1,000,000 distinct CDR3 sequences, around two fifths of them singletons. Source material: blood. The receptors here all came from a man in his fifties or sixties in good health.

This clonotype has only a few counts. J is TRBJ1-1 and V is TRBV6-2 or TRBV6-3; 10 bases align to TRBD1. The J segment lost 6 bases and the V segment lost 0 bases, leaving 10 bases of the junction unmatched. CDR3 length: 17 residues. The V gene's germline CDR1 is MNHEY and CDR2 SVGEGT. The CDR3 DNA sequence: TGTGCCAGCAGTTACTCCGGACAGGGGGAACAGGCGGCTGAAGCTTTCTTT. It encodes CASSYSGQGEQAAEAFF.

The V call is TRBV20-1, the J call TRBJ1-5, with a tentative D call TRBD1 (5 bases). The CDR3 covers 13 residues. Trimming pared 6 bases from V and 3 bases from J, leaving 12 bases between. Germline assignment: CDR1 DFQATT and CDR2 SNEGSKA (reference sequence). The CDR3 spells CSAGVGVNQPQHF. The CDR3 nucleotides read TGCAGTGCCGGGGTAGGGGTCAATCAGCCCCAGCATTTT.

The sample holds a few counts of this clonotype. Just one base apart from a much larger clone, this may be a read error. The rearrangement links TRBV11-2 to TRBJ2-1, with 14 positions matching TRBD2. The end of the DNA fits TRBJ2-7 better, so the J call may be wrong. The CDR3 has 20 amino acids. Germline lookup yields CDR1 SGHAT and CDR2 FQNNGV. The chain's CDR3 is CASSLSLTLTSGGAYNEQYF. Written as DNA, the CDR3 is TGTGCCAGCAGCTTAAGCCTAACTTTGACTAGCGGGGGGGCCTACAATGAGCAGTACTTC.

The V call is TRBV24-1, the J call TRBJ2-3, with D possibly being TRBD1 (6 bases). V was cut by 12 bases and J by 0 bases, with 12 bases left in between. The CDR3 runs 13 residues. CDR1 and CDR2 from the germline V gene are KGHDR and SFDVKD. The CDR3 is CASQTGSTDTQYF. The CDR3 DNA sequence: TGTGCCTCCCAGACAGGCAGCACAGATACGCAGTATTTT.

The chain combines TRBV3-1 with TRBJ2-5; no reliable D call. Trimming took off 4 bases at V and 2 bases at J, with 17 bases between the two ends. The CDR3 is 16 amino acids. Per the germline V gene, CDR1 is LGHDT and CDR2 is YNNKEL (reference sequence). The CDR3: CASSLPLHQLQETQYF. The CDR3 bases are TGTGCCAGCAGCCTCCCGCTACACCAATTACAAGAGACCCAGTACTTC.

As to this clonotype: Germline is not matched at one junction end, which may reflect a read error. This CDR3 reads CASSLGQGANEKLFF. Here the CDR3 DNA reads TGTGCCAGCAGCTTAGGACAGGGGGCTAATGAAAAACTGTTTTTT. This sequence joins TRBV12-3 or TRBV12-4 and TRBJ1-4, with TRBD1 identical over 10 bases. This CDR3 has 15 residues.

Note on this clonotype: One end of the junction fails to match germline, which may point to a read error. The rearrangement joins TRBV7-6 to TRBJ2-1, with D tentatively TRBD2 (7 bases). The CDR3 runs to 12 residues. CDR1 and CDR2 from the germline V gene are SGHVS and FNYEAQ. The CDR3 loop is CAGSRAGAVQFF. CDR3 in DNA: TGTGCCGGCAGCCGTGCGGGGGCGGTGCAGTTCTTC.

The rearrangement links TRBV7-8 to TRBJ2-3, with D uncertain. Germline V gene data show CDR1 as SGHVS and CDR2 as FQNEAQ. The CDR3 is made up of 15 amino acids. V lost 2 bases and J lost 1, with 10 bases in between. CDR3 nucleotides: TGTGCCAGCAGCTTAAACAAGCAGCGCACAGATACGCAGTATTTT. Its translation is CASSLNKQRTDTQYF.

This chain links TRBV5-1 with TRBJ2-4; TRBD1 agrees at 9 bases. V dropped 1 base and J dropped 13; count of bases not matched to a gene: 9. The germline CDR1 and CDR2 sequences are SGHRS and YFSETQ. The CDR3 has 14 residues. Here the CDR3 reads CASSLSGTGWEQYF. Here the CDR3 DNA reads TGCGCCAGCAGCTTGTCAGGGACAGGGTGGGAGCAGTACTTC.

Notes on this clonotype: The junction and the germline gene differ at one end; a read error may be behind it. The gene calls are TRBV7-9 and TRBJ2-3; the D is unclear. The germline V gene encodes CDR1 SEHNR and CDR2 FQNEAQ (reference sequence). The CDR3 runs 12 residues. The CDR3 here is CANSSLGDTQYF. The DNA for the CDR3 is TGTGCCAACAGCTCCCTAGGCGATACGCAGTATTTT.

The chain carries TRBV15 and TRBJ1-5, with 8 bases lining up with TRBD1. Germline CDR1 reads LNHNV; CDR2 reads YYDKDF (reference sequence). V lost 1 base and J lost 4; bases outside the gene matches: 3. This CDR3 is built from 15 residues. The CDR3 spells CATSRVRQGNQPQHF. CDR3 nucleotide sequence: TGTGCCACCAGCAGAGTACGACAGGGGAATCAGCCCCAGCATTTT.

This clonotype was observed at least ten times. Written as DNA, the CDR3 is TGTGCCAGCAGTCCCCGACCGAACAATGAGCAGTTCTTC. This encodes CASSPRPNNEQFF. V and J are TRBV12-3 or TRBV12-4 and TRBJ2-1, with D hard to call. This CDR3 has 13 amino acids. V dropped 5 bases and J dropped 5 bases, with 10 bases sitting between them.